The 19 T cell receptor beta chains in this list originate from one sample, sequenced in a study of STAT3 mutations in large granular lymphocyte leukemia. Overall study findings and caveats: In T-cell large granular lymphocyte leukemia, about half of patients showed multiple immunodominant subclonotypes.

Antigens of these TCRs are unknown. Only in-frame clones appear in the TCRdb table, and some are missing; sequencing was by immunoSEQ multiplex PCR. The table lists nearly 25,000 clones, roughly 93% of them singletons. Sequenced: peripheral blood mononuclear cells. These receptors all come from a man in his forties with T-cell large granular lymphocyte leukemia. Some clones in this sample may be carry-over from other donors' samples.

The rearrangement links TRBV7-2 to TRBJ1-1; D possibly corresponds to TRBD1 (6 bases). Germline V gives CDR1 SGHTA, CDR2 FQGNSA. CDR3 length equals 16 residues. The ends were cut back, 5 bases at V and 5 bases at J, with 21 bases in the middle. CDR3 protein: CASSRPLTGSETEAFF. The CDR3 bases are TGTGCCAGCAGCCGCCCACTCACAGGGTCAGAGACTGAAGCTTTCTTT.

The chain is built from TRBV13 and TRBJ2-7; D unresolved. V was trimmed by 5 bases and J by 2 bases, leaving 13 bases between them. The CDR3 is made up of 14 amino acids. Germline V gene data show CDR1 as PRHDT and CDR2 as FYEKMQ (reference sequence). The CDR3 bases are TGTGCCAGCAGCCCAGACCTCGTCGCCTACGAGCAGTACTTC. Translating gives CASSPDLVAYEQYF.

The chain has TRBV14 and TRBJ1-6; no firm D call. The CDR3 is 13 amino acids. V lost 4 bases and J 11 bases, leaving 12 bases between the germline ends. Germline CDR1 SGHDN, CDR2 FVKESK. As DNA, the CDR3 is TGTGCCAGCAGCCCTTCCTTAAGGGCACCCCTCCACTTT. Its protein is CASSPSLRAPLHF.

The CDR3 nucleotides are TGTGCCAGCAGCTATTACAATGAGCAGTTCTTC. This sequence encodes CASSYYNEQFF. The chain uses TRBV5-6 and TRBJ2-1; D uncertain. CDR1 and CDR2 (germline): SGHDT, YYEEEE. The CDR3 sequence is 11 residues long. Between the trimmed V and J ends, which lost 3 bases and 4 bases, there was a span of 2 bases. The full variable domain, completed using reference TRBV5-6 and TRBJ2-1, is DAGVTQSPTHLIKTRGQQVTLRCSPKSGHDTVSWYQQALGQGPQFIFQYYEEEERQRGNFPDRFSGHQFPNYSSELNVNALLLGDSALYLCASSYYNEQFFGPGTRLTVL.

This chain links TRBV18 with TRBJ1-2, with no clear D. This CDR3 contains 16 residues. From germline, CDR1 is KGHSH and CDR2 LQKENI. Trimming cost V 3 bases and J 3 bases, with 17 bases left between them. The CDR3, as DNA: TGTGCCAGCTCACCTATAGGTACGGAATTGGACTATGGCTACACCTTC. Encoded protein: CASSPIGTELDYGYTF.

The chain recombines TRBV5-6 with TRBJ1-2, with 8 bases matching TRBD1. The V gene's germline CDR1 is SGHDT and CDR2 YYEEEE. Trimming at V came to 4 bases and at J to 8 bases, leaving 10 bases not matched to a gene. There are 14 residues in the CDR3. The CDR3 DNA reads TGTGCCAGCAGCGGGCGCAGGGGGCGAAAAGGCTACACCTTC. Translating it yields CASSGRRGRKGYTF.

The chain combines TRBV10-3 with TRBJ1-2, with TRBD1 matching over 7 bases. The germline gives CDR1 ENHRY, CDR2 SYGVKD. The CDR3 runs to 17 residues. With V trimmed by 4 bases and J by 3 bases, 14 bases remained unmatched. The CDR3 DNA is TGTGCCATCAGTGCCTCTGTAGGGACAGCGAACGACTATGGCTACACCTTC. Amino acid sequence: CAISASVGTANDYGYTF.

The genes are TRBV11-2 and TRBJ2-7; maybe TRBD2 (7 bases). Trimming took off 1 base at V and 2 bases at J, with 15 bases between the two ends. Germline V CDR1 and CDR2: SGHAT, FQNNGV. CDR3 size: 16 residues. In DNA, the CDR3 is TGTGCCAGCAGCTTAGTGACGGCGGGGGCGACCTACGAGCAGTACTTC. Amino acids: CASSLVTAGATYEQYF.

This sequence joins TRBV5-1 and TRBJ2-3, with no clear D. V was clipped by 0 bases and J by 2 bases, with 7 bases between them. The CDR3 sequence is 14 residues long. Germline V CDR1 and CDR2: SGHRS, YFSETQ. The CDR3 DNA reads as TGCGCCAGCAGCTTGGAACAGATCACAGATACGCAGTATTTT. It encodes CASSLEQITDTQYF.

V gene TRBV29-1 combines with J gene TRBJ2-2; D gene ambiguous. Trimming shortened V by 0 bases and J by 8 bases, and 7 bases separated the two germline ends. The length of the CDR3 is 12 residues. Germline CDR1 reads SQVTM; CDR2 reads ANQGSEA. In nucleotides, the CDR3 is TGCAGCGTTGAAGAGGCCTGGGGGGAGCTGTTTTTT. It translates to CSVEEAWGELFF.

This clone showed up just once. The rearrangement links TRBV28 to TRBJ2-4; possibly TRBD1 or TRBD2 for D (5 bases each). The CDR3 contains 17 residues. The germline V and J ends were trimmed by 2 bases and 5 bases, with 19 bases remaining between them. Germline V gives CDR1 MDHEN, CDR2 SYDVKM. The CDR3 loop reads CASSLGGSGKGENIQYF. CDR3 sequence (DNA): TGTGCCAGCAGTTTAGGGGGTTCAGGGAAAGGGGAAAACATTCAGTACTTC.

V gene TRBV9 combines with J gene TRBJ2-2; unclear D gene. The CDR3 runs to 15 residues. V was clipped by 2 bases and J by 0 bases, with 8 bases between them. Germline V gives CDR1 SGDLS, CDR2 YYNGEE. CDR3 nucleotides: TGTGCCAGCAGCGTCGGCGGCACGAACACCGGGGAGCTGTTTTTT. Encoded protein: CASSVGGTNTGELFF. Variable domain in full (rest from reference TRBV9 and TRBJ2-2): DSGVTQTPKHLITATGQRVTLRCSPRSGDLSVYWYQQSLDQGLQFLIQYYNGEERAKGNILERFSAQQFPDLHSELNLSSLELGDSALYFCASSVGGTNTGELFFGEGSRLTVL.

The V and J genes are TRBV19 and TRBJ2-2, with 7 bases identical to TRBD2. In germline, CDR1 is LNHDA, CDR2 SQIVND (reference sequence). The V segment lost 7 bases and the J segment 7 bases; nucleotides outside the gene matches: 15. The CDR3 is made up of 16 amino acids. CDR3 protein: CASTIQTGGLSGELFF. CDR3 bases: TGTGCCAGTACGATACAGACGGGGGGATTGAGCGGGGAGCTGTTTTTT.

This chain uses TRBV30 with TRBJ2-1; possibly TRBD2 for D (5 bases). Between the trimmed V and J ends, which lost 1 base and 2 bases, there was a span of 21 bases. The germline gives CDR1 GTSNPN, CDR2 SVGIG (reference sequence). The length of the CDR3 is 18 residues. CDR3 protein: CAWSELRLRTGAYNEQFF. CDR3 DNA sequence: TGTGCCTGGAGTGAACTAAGACTAAGGACGGGCGCCTACAATGAGCAGTTCTTC.

This clone was detected once. The rearrangement uses TRBV7-2 and TRBJ2-5; TRBD1 is a possible D gene (6 bases). The CDR3 loop spans 15 amino acids. V lost 5 bases and J lost 5, with 18 bases in between. Germline CDR1 and CDR2: SGHTA and FQGNSA. For the CDR3, the DNA is TGTGCCAGCAGCCCACGTTCGACAGGAGAGGAGACCCAGTACTTC. Residues: CASSPRSTGEETQYF. The entire variable domain, with the rest obtained from reference TRBV7-2 and TRBJ2-5, is as follows: GAGVSQSPSNKVTEKGKDVELRCDPISGHTALYWYRQSLGQGLEFLIYFQGNSAPDKSGLPSDRFSAERTGGSVSTLTIQRTQQEDSAVYLCASSPRSTGEETQYFGPGTRLLVL.

The chain uses TRBV5-1 and TRBJ2-2; D call uncertain. In germline, CDR1 is SGHRS, CDR2 YFSETQ. CDR3 length: 16 residues. The V end lost 0 bases, the J end lost 0 bases, and 9 bases lay between the germline ends. The chain's CDR3 is CASSLGLTTNTGELFF. CDR3 coding DNA: TGCGCCAGCAGCTTGGGCTTGACAACGAACACCGGGGAGCTGTTTTTT.

The rearrangement links TRBV18 to TRBJ1-3; 7 bases line up with TRBD1. V trimming: 6 bases; J trimming: 0 bases; junction bases outside the gene matches: 8. CDR3 length: 16 residues. Germline V gene data show CDR1 as KGHSH and CDR2 as LQKENI. CDR3 sequence reads: CASSPGTAISGNTIYF. CDR3 DNA sequence: TGTGCCAGCTCTCCCGGGACAGCTATCTCTGGAAACACCATATATTTT.

The V gene is TRBV7-6, the J gene TRBJ1-2; no definite D call. The V end was cut by 1 base, the J end by 4 bases, with 13 bases between. CDR3 length: 15 residues. The germline CDR1 and CDR2 sequences are SGHVS and FNYEAQ. The CDR3 reads CASSLGAGSSYGYTF. DNA for the CDR3: TGTGCCAGCAGCTTAGGGGCAGGCTCTTCCTATGGCTACACCTTC.

The chain carries TRBV28 and TRBJ2-7; 7 bases line up with TRBD1. Germline V gives CDR1 MDHEN, CDR2 SYDVKM. V was pared by 5 bases and J by 2 bases, with 9 bases of the junction left unmatched. The CDR3 length is 15 residues. The CDR3 region is CASSPSDRRTYEQYF. Here the CDR3 DNA reads TGTGCCAGCAGTCCCTCGGACAGGAGAACCTACGAGCAGTACTTC.